The clone carrying this TCR beta chain was counted a few times. In germline, CDR1 is WSHSY, CDR2 SAAADI. The CDR3 is 17 residues long. V lost 5 bases and J lost 4; bases outside the gene matches: 12. This sample was taken from a study of OX40 agonist ivuxolimab in advanced cancers. Assay: immunoSEQ multiplex PCR; the TCRdb copy retains only in-frame clones and omits some. The sample consists of approximately 74,000 clones, around 90% of them appearing once. The sample in question was CD4+ or CD8+ T cells sorted from blood, obtained in a trial of the OX40 agonist ivuxolimab. This clonotype originated in an adult with an advanced solid tumor such as melanoma, head and neck, liver or kidney cancer. V and J are TRBV10-2 and TRBJ2-5; 11 positions match TRBD2. The CDR3 region has the DNA TGCGCCAGCAGTATCGGTATAGCGGGAGGGATACGAGAGACCCAGTACTTC. The encoded protein is CASSIGIAGGIRETQYF.